This T cell receptor beta chain is from a study of blood T cell repertoires in COVID-19. TCRdb's table, derived via immunoSEQ multiplex PCR, lists solely in-frame clones and lacks some. The data hold roughly 250,000 clones, with approximately 87% observed a single time. This clone was found a few times. The sequenced sample was peripheral blood. This clonotype was obtained from a human donor in a cohort sampled during active COVID-19.

This CDR3 reads CASSRGTGATNEKLFF. As DNA, the CDR3 is TGTGCCAGCAGCCGAGGGACAGGGGCAACTAATGAAAAACTGTTTTTT. The rearrangement joins TRBV6-6 to TRBJ1-4; 10 nucleotides line up with TRBD1. V lost 6 bases and J lost 0; bases outside the gene matches: 4. The length of the CDR3 is 16 residues. The germline CDR1 and CDR2 sequences are MNHNY and SVGAGI (reference sequence).